This TCR beta chain was documented in a study of shared clonotypes between healthy human individuals. Study results and limitations: Non-shared clonotypes had lower generation probabilities than clonotypes shared by all four sorted-subset donors. Sample collection involved blood only; tissue repertoires are likely different. Sequencing of the sorted subsets was shown by rarefaction to be incomplete despite large depth.

The ends lost 5 bases at V and 7 bases at J; junction bases unmatched: 14. The CDR3 consists of 16 residues. Germline CDR1 SGHTA, CDR2 FQGNSA. In the case of this clone: No antigen is known for it.

Original analysis: Quality scores were absent from the junction-only immunoSEQ sequences, so filtering differed. Profiled with immunoSEQ multiplex PCR; TCRdb holds only in-frame clones, not every one. V and J calls and clone size are as listed in that table; D and trimming were resolved from the DNA. This table holds millions of clones, around 90% found once. Sequences were obtained from naive CD4+ T cells sorted from blood. The sample's subset: CD45RA+ positively selected. This chain connects TRBV7-2 to TRBJ1-2; 9 bases line up with TRBD1. The TCR was taken from a man aged 18 to 29 in good health. CDR3 region: CASSLMGTGNGAGYTF. Here the CDR3 DNA reads TGTGCCAGCAGCCTAATGGGGACAGGGAACGGGGCTGGCTACACCTTC.